Listed below are T cell receptor beta chains from one sample, sequenced in a study of CD8 T cells in Susac syndrome. TCRdb re-derived calls from the immunoSEQ multiplex PCR reads in MiXCR, one entry per CDR3 protein. The sample includes around 140,000 distinct CDR3 sequences, 80% of them seen just once. Sequenced material: CD8+ T cells from PBMCs. All receptors come from a human donor with multiple sclerosis. Each CDR3 is given with its conserved first and last residue. Fields, in order: CDR3 protein, CDR3 DNA, clone size, J gene, D gene, V gene. A D gene is named only where the DNA matches it firmly. The size field is filled for only some rows; it gives once, few, many or a size class.

CDR3aa: CSVDTAPYGYTF
CDR3nt: TGCAGCGTTGACACAGCTCCCTATGGCTACACCTTC
abundance: once
j_gene: TRBJ1-2
d_gene: .
v_gene: TRBV29-1

CDR3aa: CASSHRREETQYF
CDR3nt: TGTGCCAGCAGCCATAGGCGAGAAGAGACCCAGTACTTC
abundance: .
j_gene: TRBJ2-5
d_gene: .
v_gene: TRBV14

CDR3aa: CASSQVWTSLVRETQYF
CDR3nt: TGTGCCAGCAGCCAAGTGTGGACTAGTCTGGTGCGAGAGACCCAGTACTTC
abundance: .
j_gene: TRBJ2-5
d_gene: TRBD2
v_gene: TRBV4-2

CDR3aa: CASSLTRGRDTQYF
CDR3nt: TGTGCCAGCAGCTTAACCCGGGGGCGGGATACGCAGTATTTT
abundance: .
j_gene: TRBJ2-3
d_gene: .
v_gene: TRBV7-8

CDR3aa: CASSLLGTSYEQYF
CDR3nt: TGTGCCAGCAGCTTACTTGGGACCTCCTACGAGCAGTACTTC
abundance: few
j_gene: TRBJ2-7
d_gene: .
v_gene: TRBV11-1

CDR3aa: CASSLGIGTYNEQFF
CDR3nt: TGCGCCAGCAGCTTGGGGATAGGGACCTACAATGAGCAGTTCTTC
abundance: .
j_gene: TRBJ2-1
d_gene: .
v_gene: TRBV5-1

CDR3aa: CASSLSGGNSYEQYF
CDR3nt: TGTGCCAGCAGTCTAAGCGGGGGGAACTCCTACGAGCAGTACTTC
abundance: .
j_gene: TRBJ2-7
d_gene: TRBD2
v_gene: TRBV6-1

CDR3aa: CASSPITGTANTGELFF
CDR3nt: TGTGCCAGCAGTCCGATAACCGGGACAGCGAACACCGGGGAGCTGTTTTTT
abundance: .
j_gene: TRBJ2-2
d_gene: TRBD1
v_gene: TRBV28

CDR3aa: CASSPRVTEAFF
CDR3nt: TGTGCCAGCAGCCCCCGGGTAACTGAAGCTTTCTTT
abundance: .
j_gene: TRBJ1-1
d_gene: .
v_gene: TRBV7-9

CDR3aa: CATSLNRGDTEAFF
CDR3nt: TGTGCCACCAGCCTTAACAGGGGCGATACTGAAGCTTTCTTT
abundance: .
j_gene: TRBJ1-1
d_gene: TRBD1
v_gene: TRBV15

CDR3aa: CANSEMGPASEAFF
CDR3nt: TGTGCCAACAGTGAAATGGGACCAGCGTCCGAAGCTTTCTTT
abundance: .
j_gene: TRBJ1-1
d_gene: .
v_gene: TRBV2

CDR3aa: CASSLGPGQGWDNQPQHF
CDR3nt: TGCGCCAGCAGCTTGGGGCCAGGGCAAGGTTGGGACAATCAGCCCCAGCATTTT
abundance: .
j_gene: TRBJ1-5
d_gene: .
v_gene: TRBV5-1

CDR3aa: CSVGGIGSYNEQFF
CDR3nt: TGCAGCGTTGGTGGGATCGGAAGTTACAATGAGCAGTTCTTC
abundance: .
j_gene: TRBJ2-1
d_gene: .
v_gene: TRBV29-1

CDR3aa: CATRRGGREEQFF
CDR3nt: TGTGCCACCAGGAGGGGGGGGAGGGAAGAGCAGTTCTTC
abundance: .
j_gene: TRBJ2-1
d_gene: .
v_gene: TRBV15

CDR3aa: CASSLYRITEAFF
CDR3nt: TGTGCCAGCAGCTTGTACCGGATCACTGAAGCTTTCTTT
abundance: .
j_gene: TRBJ1-1
d_gene: .
v_gene: TRBV5-5

CDR3aa: CASSFPGGTEAFF
CDR3nt: TGTGCCAGCAGTTTTCCAGGGGGCACTGAAGCTTTCTTT
abundance: .
j_gene: TRBJ1-1
d_gene: TRBD1
v_gene: TRBV6-1

CDR3aa: CASSYSTPPQGAWGYTF
CDR3nt: TGTGCCAGCAGTTACTCGACGCCCCCACAGGGGGCCTGGGGCTACACCTTC
abundance: .
j_gene: TRBJ1-2
d_gene: TRBD1
v_gene: TRBV6-5

CDR3aa: CASSLDPTLFSYNEQFF
CDR3nt: TGTGCCAGCAGCTTAGACCCGACTCTCTTCTCCTACAATGAGCAGTTCTTC
abundance: .
j_gene: TRBJ2-1
d_gene: .
v_gene: TRBV7-2

CDR3aa: CASSLAGPELGTEAFF
CDR3nt: TGTGCCAGCAGCTTGGCCGGACCTGAGTTGGGCACTGAAGCTTTCTTT
abundance: .
j_gene: TRBJ1-1
d_gene: .
v_gene: TRBV5-4

CDR3aa: CASRKKGGLRGNTIYF
CDR3nt: TGTGCCAGCAGGAAAAAGGGGGGCCTGAGAGGAAACACCATATATTTT
abundance: .
j_gene: TRBJ1-3
d_gene: .
v_gene: TRBV7-9

CDR3aa: CASTSLSSGGYSPLHF
CDR3nt: TGTGCCAGCACTTCGCTCTCGTCAGGAGGTTACTCACCCCTCCACTTT
abundance: .
j_gene: TRBJ1-6
d_gene: .
v_gene: TRBV28

CDR3aa: CASSIDADQPQHF
CDR3nt: TGTGCCAGTAGTATTGATGCGGACCAGCCCCAGCATTTT
abundance: .
j_gene: TRBJ1-5
d_gene: .
v_gene: TRBV19

CDR3aa: CASSLLGASNQPQHF
CDR3nt: TGTGCCAGCAGTTTATTGGGGGCCAGCAATCAGCCCCAGCATTTT
abundance: .
j_gene: TRBJ1-5
d_gene: .
v_gene: TRBV12-3/TRBV12-4

CDR3aa: CASTYSRGAGAFF
CDR3nt: TGTGCCAGTACCTACTCCCGGGGCGCGGGAGCTTTCTTT
abundance: .
j_gene: TRBJ1-1
d_gene: .
v_gene: TRBV19

CDR3aa: CASSPGQGHYEQYF
CDR3nt: TGTGCCAGCAGCCCGGGACAGGGGCACTACGAGCAGTACTTC
abundance: few
j_gene: TRBJ2-7
d_gene: TRBD1
v_gene: TRBV5-5

CDR3aa: CAWSYGTGPREQYF
CDR3nt: TGTGCCTGGAGTTACGGGACAGGCCCCCGCGAGCAGTACTTC
abundance: .
j_gene: TRBJ2-7
d_gene: TRBD1
v_gene: TRBV30

CDR3aa: CASSYQGLYTEAFF
CDR3nt: TGTGCCAGCAGTTACCAGGGTTTGTACACTGAAGCTTTCTTT
abundance: .
j_gene: TRBJ1-1
d_gene: .
v_gene: TRBV27

CDR3aa: CASSGPRDTGELFF
CDR3nt: TGTGCCAGCAGTGGACCTCGGGACACCGGGGAGCTGTTTTTT
abundance: .
j_gene: TRBJ2-2
d_gene: .
v_gene: TRBV27

CDR3aa: CASSTPDRWHYGYTF
CDR3nt: TGTGCCAGCAGCACCCCGGACAGGTGGCACTATGGCTACACCTTC
abundance: .
j_gene: TRBJ1-2
d_gene: TRBD1
v_gene: TRBV5-4

CDR3aa: CASTFGGDSQPQHF
CDR3nt: TGTGCCAGCACCTTTGGGGGGGACTCTCAGCCCCAGCATTTT
abundance: .
j_gene: TRBJ1-5
d_gene: .
v_gene: TRBV12-3/TRBV12-4

CDR3aa: CASSWDQGIWQYF
CDR3nt: TGTGCCAGCAGCTGGGACCAGGGAATATGGCAGTACTTC
abundance: .
j_gene: TRBJ2-7
d_gene: .
v_gene: TRBV7-2

CDR3aa: CASSVGYGTRETQYF
CDR3nt: TGTGCCAGCAGCGTAGGGTACGGTACACGGGAGACCCAGTACTTC
abundance: .
j_gene: TRBJ2-5
d_gene: .
v_gene: TRBV9

CDR3aa: CASSLRQGDNERFF
CDR3nt: TGTGCCAGCAGCTTACGCCAGGGGGACAATGAGCGGTTCTTC
abundance: .
j_gene: TRBJ2-1
d_gene: TRBD1
v_gene: TRBV7-6

CDR3aa: CASSAVKGGKLFF
CDR3nt: TGTGCCAGCTCAGCGGTGAAAGGCGGAAAACTGTTTTTT
abundance: .
j_gene: TRBJ1-4
d_gene: .
v_gene: TRBV18

CDR3aa: CASSGGLEAFF
CDR3nt: TGTGCCAGCAGTGGGGGGCTTGAAGCTTTCTTT
abundance: .
j_gene: TRBJ1-1
d_gene: .
v_gene: TRBV25-1

CDR3aa: CASSRQGNEQFF
CDR3nt: TGTGCCAGTAGTAGACAGGGTAATGAGCAGTTCTTC
abundance: .
j_gene: TRBJ2-1
d_gene: TRBD1
v_gene: TRBV19

CDR3aa: CASRRMRGQVNEKLFF
CDR3nt: TGTGCCAGCCGAAGAATGAGAGGACAAGTGAATGAAAAACTGTTTTTT
abundance: .
j_gene: TRBJ1-4
d_gene: .
v_gene: TRBV21-1

CDR3aa: CASSEAGSYNEQFF
CDR3nt: TGTGCCAGCAGTGAAGCCGGCAGTTACAATGAGCAGTTCTTC
abundance: .
j_gene: TRBJ2-1
d_gene: .
v_gene: TRBV2

CDR3aa: CASSFGWGGEETQYF
CDR3nt: TGTGCCAGCAGCTTTGGCTGGGGCGGGGAAGAGACCCAGTACTTC
abundance: once
j_gene: TRBJ2-5
d_gene: .
v_gene: TRBV7-2

CDR3aa: CSSTGSTGELFF
CDR3nt: TGCAGTAGTACAGGGAGCACCGGGGAGCTGTTTTTT
abundance: .
j_gene: TRBJ2-2
d_gene: .
v_gene: TRBV29-1

CDR3aa: CASKERGTYEQYF
CDR3nt: TGTGCCAGTAAGGAGCGGGGAACCTACGAGCAGTACTTC
abundance: .
j_gene: TRBJ2-7
d_gene: TRBD2
v_gene: TRBV19

CDR3aa: CASSPDWTSGPSYNEQFF
CDR3nt: TGTGCCAGCAGCCCTGACTGGACTAGCGGGCCCTCCTACAATGAGCAGTTCTTC
abundance: .
j_gene: TRBJ2-1
d_gene: TRBD2
v_gene: TRBV7-3

CDR3aa: CASSRGGDREETQYF
CDR3nt: TGTGCCAGCAGTCGAGGGGGGGACAGGGAAGAGACCCAGTACTTC
abundance: medium-sized
j_gene: TRBJ2-5
d_gene: TRBD1
v_gene: TRBV7-9

CDR3aa: CASSQELKTANYGYTF
CDR3nt: TGTGCCAGCAGCCAGGAACTGAAGACAGCTAACTATGGCTACACCTTC
abundance: few
j_gene: TRBJ1-2
d_gene: .
v_gene: TRBV4-2

CDR3aa: CASSLLADSYNEQFF
CDR3nt: TGTGCCAGCAGCTTGTTGGCAGACTCCTACAATGAGCAGTTCTTC
abundance: .
j_gene: TRBJ2-1
d_gene: .
v_gene: TRBV5-8